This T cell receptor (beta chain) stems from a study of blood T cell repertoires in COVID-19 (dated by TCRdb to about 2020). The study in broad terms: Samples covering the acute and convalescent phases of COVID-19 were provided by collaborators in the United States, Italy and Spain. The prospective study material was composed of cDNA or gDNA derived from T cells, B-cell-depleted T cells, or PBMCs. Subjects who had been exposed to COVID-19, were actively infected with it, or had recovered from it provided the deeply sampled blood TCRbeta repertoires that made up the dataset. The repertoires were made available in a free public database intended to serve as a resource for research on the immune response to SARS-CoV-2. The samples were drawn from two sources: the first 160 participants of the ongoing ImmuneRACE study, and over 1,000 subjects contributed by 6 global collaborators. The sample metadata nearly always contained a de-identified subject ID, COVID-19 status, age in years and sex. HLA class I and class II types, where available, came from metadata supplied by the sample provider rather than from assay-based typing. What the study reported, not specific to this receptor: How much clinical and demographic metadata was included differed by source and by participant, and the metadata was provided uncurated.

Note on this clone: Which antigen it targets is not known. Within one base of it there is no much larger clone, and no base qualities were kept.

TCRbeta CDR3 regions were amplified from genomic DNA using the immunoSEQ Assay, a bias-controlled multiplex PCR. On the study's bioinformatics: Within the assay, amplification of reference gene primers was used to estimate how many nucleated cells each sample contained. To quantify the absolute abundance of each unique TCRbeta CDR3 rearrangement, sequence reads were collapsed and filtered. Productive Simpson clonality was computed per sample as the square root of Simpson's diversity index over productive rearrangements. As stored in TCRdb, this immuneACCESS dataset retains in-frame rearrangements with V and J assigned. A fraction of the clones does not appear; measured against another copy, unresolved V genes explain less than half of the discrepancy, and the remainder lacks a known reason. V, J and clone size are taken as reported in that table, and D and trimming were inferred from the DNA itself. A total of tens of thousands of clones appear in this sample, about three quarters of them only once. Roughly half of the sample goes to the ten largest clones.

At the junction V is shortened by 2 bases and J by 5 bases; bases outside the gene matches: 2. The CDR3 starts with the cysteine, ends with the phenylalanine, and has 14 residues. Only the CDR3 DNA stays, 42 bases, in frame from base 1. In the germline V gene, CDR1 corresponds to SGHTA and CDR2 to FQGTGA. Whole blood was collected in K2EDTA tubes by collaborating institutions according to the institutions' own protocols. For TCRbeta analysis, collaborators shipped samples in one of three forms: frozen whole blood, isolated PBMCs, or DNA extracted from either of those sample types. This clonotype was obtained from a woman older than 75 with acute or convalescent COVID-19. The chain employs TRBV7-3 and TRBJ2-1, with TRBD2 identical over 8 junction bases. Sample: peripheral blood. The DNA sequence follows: TGTGCCAGCAGCTTAGCGGGAGGAAACAATGAGCAGTTCTTC. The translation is CASSLAGGNNEQFF.